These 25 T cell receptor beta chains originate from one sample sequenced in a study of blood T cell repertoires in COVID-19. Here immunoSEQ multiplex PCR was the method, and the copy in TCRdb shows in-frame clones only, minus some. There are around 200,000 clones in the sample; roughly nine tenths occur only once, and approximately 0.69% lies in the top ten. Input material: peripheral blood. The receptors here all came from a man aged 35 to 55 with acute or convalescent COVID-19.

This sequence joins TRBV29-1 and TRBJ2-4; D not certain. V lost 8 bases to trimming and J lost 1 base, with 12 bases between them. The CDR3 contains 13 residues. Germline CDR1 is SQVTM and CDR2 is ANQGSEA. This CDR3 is CSLRVMAKNIQYF. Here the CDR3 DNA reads TGCAGCCTCCGGGTAATGGCCAAAAACATTCAGTACTTC.

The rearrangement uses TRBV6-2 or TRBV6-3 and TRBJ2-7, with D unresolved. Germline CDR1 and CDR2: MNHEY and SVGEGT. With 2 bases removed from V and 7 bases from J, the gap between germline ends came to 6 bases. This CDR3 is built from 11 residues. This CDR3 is CASSYRTEQYF. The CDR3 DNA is TGTGCCAGCAGTTACCGTACAGAGCAGTACTTC.

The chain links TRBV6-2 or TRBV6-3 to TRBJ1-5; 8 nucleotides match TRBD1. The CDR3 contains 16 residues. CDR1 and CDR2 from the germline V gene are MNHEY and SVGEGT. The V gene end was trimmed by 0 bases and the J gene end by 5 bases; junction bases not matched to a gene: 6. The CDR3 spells CASSYSGRGRDQPQHF. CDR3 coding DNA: TGTGCCAGCAGTTACTCGGGCAGGGGGCGGGATCAGCCCCAGCATTTT.

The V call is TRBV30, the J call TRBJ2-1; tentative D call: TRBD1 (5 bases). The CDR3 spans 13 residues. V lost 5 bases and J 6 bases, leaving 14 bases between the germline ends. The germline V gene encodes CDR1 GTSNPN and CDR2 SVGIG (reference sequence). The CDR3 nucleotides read TGTGCCTGGGTTGGGGCTAGTTTCAATGAGCAGTTCTTC. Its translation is CAWVGASFNEQFF.

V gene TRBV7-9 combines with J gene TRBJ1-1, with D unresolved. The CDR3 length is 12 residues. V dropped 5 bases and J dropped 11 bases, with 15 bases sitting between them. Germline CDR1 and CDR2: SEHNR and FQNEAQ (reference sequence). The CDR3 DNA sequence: TGTGCCAGCAGCCCTACCCAGGAGGCGGCTTTCTTT. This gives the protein CASSPTQEAAFF.

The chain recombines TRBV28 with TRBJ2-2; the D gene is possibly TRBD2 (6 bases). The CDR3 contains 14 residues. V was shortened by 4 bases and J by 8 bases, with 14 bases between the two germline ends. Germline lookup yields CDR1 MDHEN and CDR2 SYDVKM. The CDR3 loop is CASSYLRERGELFF. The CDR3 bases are TGTGCCAGCAGTTACCTCCGGGAGCGGGGGGAGCTGTTTTTT.

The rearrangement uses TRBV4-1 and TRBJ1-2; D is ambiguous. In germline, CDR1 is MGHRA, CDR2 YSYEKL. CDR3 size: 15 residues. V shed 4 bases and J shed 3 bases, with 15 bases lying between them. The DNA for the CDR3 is TGCGCCAGCAGCCTTAACGCGGCGGATGACTATGGCTACACCTTC. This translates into CASSLNAADDYGYTF.

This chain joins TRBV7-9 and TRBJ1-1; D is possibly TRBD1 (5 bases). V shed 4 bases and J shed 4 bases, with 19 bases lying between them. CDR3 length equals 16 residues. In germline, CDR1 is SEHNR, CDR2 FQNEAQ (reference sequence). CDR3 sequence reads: CASSSPKGFEVTEAFF. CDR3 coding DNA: TGTGCCAGCAGCTCTCCCAAGGGGTTCGAGGTCACTGAAGCTTTCTTT. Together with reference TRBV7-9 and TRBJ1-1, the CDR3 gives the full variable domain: DTGVSQNPRHKITKRGQNVTFRCDPISEHNRLYWYRQTLGQGPEFLTYFQNEAQLEKSRLLSDRFSAERPKGSFSTLEIQRTEQGDSAMYLCASSSPKGFEVTEAFFGQGTRLTVV.

The CDR3 is CASSPGVGRSGANVLTF. The CDR3, as DNA: TGCGCCAGCAGCCCGGGGGTGGGGCGCTCTGGGGCCAACGTCCTGACTTTC. The chain couples TRBV5-1 to TRBJ2-6, with D possibly TRBD2 on 6 matching bases. The germline V gene encodes CDR1 SGHRS and CDR2 YFSETQ. CDR3 size: 17 residues. The V end was cut by 4 bases, the J end by 0 bases, with 14 bases between.

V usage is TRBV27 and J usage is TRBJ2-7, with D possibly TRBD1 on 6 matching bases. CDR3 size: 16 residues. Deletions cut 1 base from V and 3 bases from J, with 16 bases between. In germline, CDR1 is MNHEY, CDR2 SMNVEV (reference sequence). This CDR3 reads CASSLLLGALNYEQYF. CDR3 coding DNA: TGTGCCAGCAGTTTATTGCTGGGGGCGCTGAACTACGAGCAGTACTTC.

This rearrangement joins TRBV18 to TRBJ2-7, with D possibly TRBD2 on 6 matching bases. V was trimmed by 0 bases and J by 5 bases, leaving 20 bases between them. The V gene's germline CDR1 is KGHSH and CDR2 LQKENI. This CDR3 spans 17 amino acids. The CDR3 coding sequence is TGTGCCAGCTCACCACCAACGGCGGGGCCAAAGACGGACGAGCAGTACTTC. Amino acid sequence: CASSPPTAGPKTDEQYF.

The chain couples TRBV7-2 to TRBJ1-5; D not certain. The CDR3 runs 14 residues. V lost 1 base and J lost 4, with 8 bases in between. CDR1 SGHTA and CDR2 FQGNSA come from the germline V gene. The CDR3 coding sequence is TGTGCCAGCAGCTTAGATCCGGGGAATCAGCCCCAGCATTTT. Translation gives CASSLDPGNQPQHF.

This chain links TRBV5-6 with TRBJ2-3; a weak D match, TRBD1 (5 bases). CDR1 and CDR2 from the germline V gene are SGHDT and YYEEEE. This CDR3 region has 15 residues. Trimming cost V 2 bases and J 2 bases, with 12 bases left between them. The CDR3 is CASSFSGSITDTQYF. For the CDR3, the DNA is TGTGCCAGCAGCTTCTCAGGGTCTATCACAGATACGCAGTATTTT.

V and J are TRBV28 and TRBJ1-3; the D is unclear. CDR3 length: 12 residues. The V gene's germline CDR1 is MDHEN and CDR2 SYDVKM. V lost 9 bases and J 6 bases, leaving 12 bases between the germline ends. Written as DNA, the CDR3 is TGTGCCAGTGACCGGGGTGAAAACACCATATATTTT. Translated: CASDRGENTIYF.

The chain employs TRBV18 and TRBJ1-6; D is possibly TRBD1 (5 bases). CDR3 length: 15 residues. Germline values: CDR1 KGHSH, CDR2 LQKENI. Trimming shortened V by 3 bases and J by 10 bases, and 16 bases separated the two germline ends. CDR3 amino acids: CASSPTGVGESPLHF. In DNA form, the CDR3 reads TGTGCCAGCTCACCGACGGGCGTAGGGGAATCACCCCTCCACTTT.

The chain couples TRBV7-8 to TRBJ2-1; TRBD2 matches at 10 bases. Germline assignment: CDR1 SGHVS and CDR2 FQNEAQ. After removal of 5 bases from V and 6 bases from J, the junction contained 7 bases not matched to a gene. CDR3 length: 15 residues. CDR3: CASSPVAGGSNEQFF. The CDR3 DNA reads TGTGCCAGCAGCCCCGTAGCGGGAGGTTCCAATGAGCAGTTCTTC.

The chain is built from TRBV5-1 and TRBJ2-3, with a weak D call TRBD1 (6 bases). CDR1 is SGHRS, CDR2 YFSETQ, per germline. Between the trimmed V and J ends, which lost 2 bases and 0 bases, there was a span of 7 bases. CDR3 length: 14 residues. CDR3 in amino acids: CASSLGGSTDTQYF. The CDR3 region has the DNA TGCGCCAGCAGCTTAGGGGGAAGCACAGATACGCAGTATTTT.

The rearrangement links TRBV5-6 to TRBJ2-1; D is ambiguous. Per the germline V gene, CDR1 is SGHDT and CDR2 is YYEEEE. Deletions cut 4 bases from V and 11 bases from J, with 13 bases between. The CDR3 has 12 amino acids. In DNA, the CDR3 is TGTGCCAGCAGCCTGCTCGACTTAAAGCAGTTCTTC. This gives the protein CASSLLDLKQFF.

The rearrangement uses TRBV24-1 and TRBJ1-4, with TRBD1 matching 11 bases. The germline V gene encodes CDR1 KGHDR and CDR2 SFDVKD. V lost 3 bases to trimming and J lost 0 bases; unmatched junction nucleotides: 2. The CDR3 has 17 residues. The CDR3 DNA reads TGTGCCACCAGTGATCCGGGACAGGGGGCAACTAATGAAAAACTGTTTTTT. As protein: CATSDPGQGATNEKLFF.

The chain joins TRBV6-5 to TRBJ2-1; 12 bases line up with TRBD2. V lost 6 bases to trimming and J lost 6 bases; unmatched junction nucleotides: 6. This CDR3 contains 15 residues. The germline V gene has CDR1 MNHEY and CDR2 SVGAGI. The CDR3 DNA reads TGTGCCAGCAGCACGAGGACTAGCGGGGTCAATGAGCAGTTCTTC. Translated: CASSTRTSGVNEQFF.

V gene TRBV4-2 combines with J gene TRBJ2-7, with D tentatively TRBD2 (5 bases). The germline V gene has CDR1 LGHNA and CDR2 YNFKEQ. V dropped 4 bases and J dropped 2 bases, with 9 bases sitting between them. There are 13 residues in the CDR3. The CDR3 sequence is CASSPGLTYEQYF. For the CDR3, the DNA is TGTGCCAGCAGCCCGGGGTTGACCTACGAGCAGTACTTC.

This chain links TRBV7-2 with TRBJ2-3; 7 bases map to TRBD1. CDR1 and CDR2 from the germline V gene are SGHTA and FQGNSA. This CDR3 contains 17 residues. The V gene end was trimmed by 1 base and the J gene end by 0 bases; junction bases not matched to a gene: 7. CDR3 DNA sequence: TGTGCCAGCAGCTTAGGAGGGGGCATAACTAGCACAGATACGCAGTATTTT. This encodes CASSLGGGITSTDTQYF.

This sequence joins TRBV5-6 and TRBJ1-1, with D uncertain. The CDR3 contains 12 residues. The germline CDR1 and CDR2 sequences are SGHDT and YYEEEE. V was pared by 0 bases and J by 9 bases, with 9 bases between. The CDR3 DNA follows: TGTGCCAGCAGCTTGGCACAGAGAAAAGCTTTCTTT. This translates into CASSLAQRKAFF. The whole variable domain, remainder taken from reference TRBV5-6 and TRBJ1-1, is DAGVTQSPTHLIKTRGQQVTLRCSPKSGHDTVSWYQQALGQGPQFIFQYYEEEERQRGNFPDRFSGHQFPNYSSELNVNALLLGDSALYLCASSLAQRKAFFGQGTRLTVV.

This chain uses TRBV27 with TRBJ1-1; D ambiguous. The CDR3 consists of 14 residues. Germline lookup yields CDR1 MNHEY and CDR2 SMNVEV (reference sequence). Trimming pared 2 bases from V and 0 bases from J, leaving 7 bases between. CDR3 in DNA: TGTGCCAGCAGTTTAGTGGGCATGAACACTGAAGCTTTCTTT. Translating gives CASSLVGMNTEAFF.

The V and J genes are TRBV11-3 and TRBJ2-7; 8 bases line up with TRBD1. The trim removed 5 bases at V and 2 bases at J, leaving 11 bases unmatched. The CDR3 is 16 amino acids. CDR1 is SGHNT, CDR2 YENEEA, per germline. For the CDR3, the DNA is TGTGCCAGCAGCCCCGGACAGGGTAAAGGGACCTACGAGCAGTACTTC. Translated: CASSPGQGKGTYEQYF.